The 32 T cell receptor beta chains given below trace back to one sample, sequenced in a study of blood T cell repertoires in COVID-19. Measured with immunoSEQ multiplex PCR; TCRdb has only the in-frame clones, and not every one. This sample carries around 150,000 clones, 88% of them seen once, and the ten largest clones take around 7%. Source material: PBMCs or T cells enriched from blood (not recorded which). The receptors derive from a woman aged 45 to 65 who had recovered from COVID-19.

The rearrangement uses TRBV12-5 and TRBJ1-1; weak D call: TRBD1 (5 bases). This CDR3 contains 14 residues. The V end lost 6 bases, the J end lost 2 bases, and 13 bases lay between the germline ends. Germline loops: CDR1 LGHNT, CDR2 FRNRAP. The CDR3, as DNA: TGTGCTAGTGGCCGTCAGACAGTTAACACTGAAGCTTTCTTT. Amino acids: CASGRQTVNTEAFF.

The rearrangement links TRBV9 to TRBJ2-5; D remains unclear. Germline V lookup: CDR1 SGDLS, CDR2 YYNGEE. Trimming shortened V by 4 bases and J by 5 bases, and 15 bases separated the two germline ends. The CDR3 contains 14 residues. The CDR3 loop reads CASSPRPYRETQYF. The CDR3 region has the DNA TGTGCCAGCAGCCCGAGGCCCTATCGGGAGACCCAGTACTTC.

This rearrangement joins TRBV6-5 to TRBJ2-3, with 11 positions matching TRBD2. V trimming: 8 bases; J trimming: 8 bases; junction bases outside the gene matches: 12. From germline, CDR1 is MNHEY and CDR2 SVGAGI. CDR3 length: 15 amino acids. DNA of the CDR3: TGTGCCAGCGGCTATAGCGGGGGGGCCATGTCTACGCAGTATTTT. This codes for CASGYSGGAMSTQYF.

CDR3 residues: CASSYGLSTKREKLFF. CDR3 nucleotide sequence: TGTGCCAGCAGTTACGGGTTGTCAACTAAGAGGGAAAAACTGTTTTTT. The genes are TRBV6-2 or TRBV6-3 and TRBJ1-4; D call uncertain. The CDR3 has 16 amino acids. The germline V gene encodes CDR1 MNHEY and CDR2 SVGEGT. Trimming removed 2 bases at V and 8 bases at J, with 18 bases between.

The rearrangement joins TRBV14 to TRBJ2-1; 11 nucleotides agree with TRBD1. Losses at the gene ends were 5 bases for V and 6 bases for J; bases not matched to a gene: 9. Germline loops: CDR1 SGHDN, CDR2 FVKESK. CDR3 length equals 16 residues. The CDR3 reads CASSKRAGTGGNEQFF. CDR3 nucleotides: TGTGCCAGCAGCAAAAGAGCCGGGACAGGGGGCAATGAGCAGTTCTTC.

The V call is TRBV24-1, the J call TRBJ2-7, with D perhaps TRBD1 (5 bases). Germline V gives CDR1 KGHDR, CDR2 SFDVKD. V was pared by 5 bases and J by 6 bases, with 10 bases between. The CDR3 covers 12 residues. The CDR3 sequence is CATSGWGGEQYF. The CDR3 DNA reads TGTGCCACCAGTGGATGGGGCGGCGAGCAGTACTTC.

This chain joins TRBV4-3 and TRBJ1-6; the D gene is possibly TRBD1 (5 bases). V was pared by 4 bases and J by 8 bases, with 15 bases between. The CDR3 sequence is 15 residues long. Germline CDR1 is LGHNA and CDR2 is YSLEER. CDR3 DNA sequence: TGCGCCAGCAGCCCGAACCCCTCGGGGGATTCACCCCTCCACTTT. This gives the protein CASSPNPSGDSPLHF.

CDR3 sequence reads: CASSLASGGPKAQFF. The CDR3 DNA is TGTGCCAGCAGCTTAGCATCGGGGGGGCCGAAGGCGCAGTTCTTC. The V call is TRBV7-9, the J call TRBJ2-1; 8 bases line up with TRBD2. CDR1 and CDR2 from the germline V gene are SEHNR and FQNEAQ (reference sequence). This CDR3 has 15 amino acids. V was clipped by 0 bases and J by 12 bases; unmatched bases: 10. Based on the CDR3 plus reference TRBV7-9 and TRBJ2-1, the full variable domain is DTGVSQNPRHKITKRGQNVTFRCDPISEHNRLYWYRQTLGQGPEFLTYFQNEAQLEKSRLLSDRFSAERPKGSFSTLEIQRTEQGDSAMYLCASSLASGGPKAQFFGPGTRLTVL.

The CDR3 loop reads CASSSPLRDHKNIQYF. For the CDR3, the DNA is TGTGCCAGCAGCTCCCCCCTCCGGGATCACAAAAACATTCAGTACTTC. V usage is TRBV11-3 and J usage is TRBJ2-4, with D possibly TRBD2 on 5 matching bases. CDR1 and CDR2 (germline): SGHNT, YENEEA. V dropped 4 bases and J dropped 3 bases, with 16 bases sitting between them. This CDR3 is built from 16 residues.

The chain couples TRBV7-2 to TRBJ2-7; maybe TRBD2 (5 bases). The CDR3 totals 14 residues. The V gene's germline CDR1 is SGHTA and CDR2 FQGNSA. The ends were cut back, 3 bases at V and 1 base at J, with 10 bases in the middle. In DNA, the CDR3 is TGTGCCAGCAGCTTTTACGGGGAATCCTACGAGCAGTACTTC. It codes for CASSFYGESYEQYF.

V and J are TRBV6-5 and TRBJ1-1; D not resolved. Trimming cost V 7 bases and J 3 bases, with 15 bases left between them. Germline CDR1 MNHEY, CDR2 SVGAGI. The CDR3 is 14 amino acids. CDR3: CASKERAAHTEAFF. The DNA of the CDR3 is TGTGCCAGCAAGGAGCGAGCGGCCCACACTGAAGCTTTCTTT.

The chain is built from TRBV19 and TRBJ2-7; 8 bases align to TRBD1. Germline V lookup: CDR1 LNHDA, CDR2 SQIVND (reference sequence). V lost 5 bases and J lost 3; bases outside the gene matches: 3. The CDR3 covers 13 residues. CDR3: CASSPQGVYEQYF. The CDR3 nucleotides read TGTGCCAGTAGTCCACAGGGGGTCTACGAGCAGTACTTC.

With regard to this clone: Within the sample, other DNA sequences also encode this same CDR3. The rearrangement joins TRBV3-1 (or the pseudogene TRBV3-2) to TRBJ1-2; no clear D. With 2 bases removed from V and 5 bases from J, the gap between germline ends came to 6 bases. Germline CDR1 and CDR2: LGHDT and YNNKEL (reference sequence). The length of the CDR3 is 12 residues. In DNA, the CDR3 is TGTGCCAGCAGCCAACCCCTGTATGGCTACACCTTC. Translation: CASSQPLYGYTF.

V gene TRBV19 combines with J gene TRBJ1-5; 7 nucleotides agree with TRBD1. V shed 10 bases, J shed 2 bases, and the junction held 8 bases outside the gene matches. The CDR3 spans 14 residues. Germline CDR1 reads LNHDA; CDR2 reads SQIVND (reference sequence). The CDR3 DNA follows: TGTGCCATCGCGGACAGGCCAGGCAATCAGCCCCAGCATTTT. Amino acid sequence: CAIADRPGNQPQHF.

This sequence joins TRBV5-1 and TRBJ2-7; D remains ambiguous. V was trimmed by 0 bases and J by 4 bases, leaving 11 bases between them. Germline CDR1 SGHRS, CDR2 YFSETQ. The CDR3 length is 14 residues. The CDR3 protein is CASSLAGIIYEQYF. Written as DNA, the CDR3 is TGCGCCAGCAGCTTGGCCGGTATCATTTACGAGCAGTACTTC.

The chain combines TRBV7-2 with TRBJ2-5, with a weak D call TRBD2 (5 bases). The CDR3 loop spans 15 amino acids. Germline V CDR1 and CDR2: SGHTA, FQGNSA. V dropped 5 bases and J dropped 1 base, with 14 bases sitting between them. The CDR3 sequence: CASSTSVLGQETQYF. CDR3 DNA: TGTGCCAGCAGCACTAGTGTGCTAGGCCAAGAGACCCAGTACTTC.

V and J are TRBV7-9 and TRBJ1-2; 8 nucleotides match TRBD1. This CDR3 region has 16 residues. The germline V gene encodes CDR1 SEHNR and CDR2 FQNEAQ (reference sequence). Germline trimming cut 3 bases from V and 2 bases from J; bases unmatched to any gene: 8. CDR3 sequence (DNA): TGTGCCAGCAGCTTGGGACAGGCCGGGGTAAACTATGGCTACACCTTC. Its protein is CASSLGQAGVNYGYTF. Full variable domain (outside the CDR3, taken from reference TRBV7-9 and TRBJ1-2): DTGVSQNPRHKITKRGQNVTFRCDPISEHNRLYWYRQTLGQGPEFLTYFQNEAQLEKSRLLSDRFSAERPKGSFSTLEIQRTEQGDSAMYLCASSLGQAGVNYGYTFGSGTRLTVV.

V and J are TRBV19 and TRBJ2-2; unclear D gene. The CDR3 extends over 16 amino acids. Trimming shortened V by 3 bases and J by 1 base, and 12 bases separated the two germline ends. CDR1 and CDR2 from the germline V gene are LNHDA and SQIVND (reference sequence). The chain's CDR3 is CASSISRSRNTGELFF. CDR3 bases: TGTGCCAGTAGTATTTCCCGTAGCAGGAACACCGGGGAGCTGTTTTTT.

J is TRBJ2-1 and V is TRBV7-9; 9 bases agree with TRBD1. Germline-derived CDR1 and CDR2 are SEHNR and FQNEAQ (reference sequence). This CDR3 contains 18 residues. V was clipped by 5 bases and J by 7 bases; unmatched bases: 18. The CDR3 spells CASSRALSGTGKENEQFF. The DNA for the CDR3 is TGTGCCAGCAGCCGGGCCCTTTCCGGGACAGGGAAAGAAAATGAGCAGTTCTTC.

J is TRBJ2-1 and V is TRBV9; maybe TRBD2 (7 bases). V was trimmed by 0 bases and J by 3 bases, leaving 13 bases between them. The germline gives CDR1 SGDLS, CDR2 YYNGEE. The CDR3 spans 16 residues. This CDR3 reads CASSVEGGVNYNEQFF. The CDR3 DNA is TGTGCCAGCAGCGTAGAAGGGGGGGTAAACTACAATGAGCAGTTCTTC.

This rearrangement joins TRBV12-3 or TRBV12-4 to TRBJ1-1, with a tentative D call TRBD1 (6 bases). Trimming cost V 6 bases and J 8 bases, with 16 bases left between them. This CDR3 comprises 13 residues. The CDR3 loop is CASRVPGTIEAFF. The DNA for the CDR3 is TGTGCCAGCAGGGTCCCCGGGACAATAGAAGCTTTCTTT.

This rearrangement joins TRBV6-5 to TRBJ2-1, with D maybe TRBD2 (6 bases). The length of the CDR3 is 16 residues. V shed 3 bases and J shed 2 bases, with 14 bases lying between them. Germline assignment: CDR1 MNHEY and CDR2 SVGAGI. The CDR3 DNA reads TGTGCCAGCAGTTATTTGGGGAGGAGTACCTACAATGAGCAGTTCTTC. It translates to CASSYLGRSTYNEQFF.

The genes are TRBV27 and TRBJ1-2; no firm D call. The V gene's germline CDR1 is MNHEY and CDR2 SMNVEV (reference sequence). This CDR3 is 14 amino acids long. The V and J ends lost 5 bases and 4 bases respectively, with 14 bases between them. The CDR3 is CASSPLGGTYGYTF. The CDR3 nucleotides read TGTGCCAGCAGTCCACTGGGAGGCACCTATGGCTACACCTTC.

The sample holds one count of this clone. This chain uses TRBV6-6 with TRBJ1-3; TRBD1 agrees at 7 bases. The CDR3 runs 12 residues. Unmatched junction bases numbered 2, after V lost 8 bases and J lost 4 bases. From germline, CDR1 is MNHNY and CDR2 SVGAGI (reference sequence). CDR3 protein: CASRDSGNTIYF. The CDR3 DNA reads TGTGCCAGCCGGGACAGCGGAAACACCATATATTTT.

The CDR3: CASSYPTDSLNTEAFF. For the CDR3, the DNA is TGTGCCAGCAGTTACCCCACGGACAGTCTGAACACTGAAGCTTTCTTT. V gene TRBV6-2 or TRBV6-3 combines with J gene TRBJ1-1; possibly TRBD1 for D (6 bases). CDR1 and CDR2 (germline): MNHEY, SVGEGT. V dropped 2 bases and J dropped 0 bases, with 13 bases sitting between them. The CDR3 is 16 amino acids.

The chain has TRBV27 and TRBJ2-3, with 9 bases fitting TRBD1. Germline V CDR1 and CDR2: MNHEY, SMNVEV (reference sequence). V trimming: 6 bases; J trimming: 2 bases; junction bases outside the gene matches: 9. This CDR3 spans 16 amino acids. CDR3 residues: CASRPRTGGDTDTQYF. In DNA form, the CDR3 reads TGTGCCAGCAGACCTAGAACAGGGGGCGACACAGATACGCAGTATTTT.

This CDR3 is CASSQGEGTNQPQHF. The DNA of the CDR3 is TGTGCCAGCAGCCAAGGGGAGGGTACTAATCAGCCCCAGCATTTT. The genes are TRBV4-2 and TRBJ1-5; D is undetermined. The germline gives CDR1 LGHNA, CDR2 YNFKEQ. V lost 1 base and J 4 bases, leaving 11 bases between the germline ends. There are 15 residues in the CDR3.

This clone was found once. The chain links TRBV6-5 to TRBJ2-2; 8 positions agree with TRBD2. From germline, CDR1 is MNHEY and CDR2 SVGAGI. V shed 6 bases and J 9 bases; nucleotides not matched to a gene: 6. The CDR3 contains 13 residues. In DNA, the CDR3 is TGTGCCAGCAGAGTGGCGGGGGGAAGGGAGCTGTTTTTT. Amino acids: CASRVAGGRELFF.

The chain is built from TRBV25-1 and TRBJ2-5; 7 bases align to TRBD2. The CDR3 loop spans 13 amino acids. V was clipped by 5 bases and J by 10 bases; unmatched bases: 10. Germline V CDR1 and CDR2: MGHDK, SYGVNS. CDR3 DNA sequence: TGTGCCAGCAGTAGGGGAGGGCGGGGTGACCAGTACTTC. The encoded protein is CASSRGGRGDQYF.

The chain recombines TRBV5-4 with TRBJ1-1, with a possible D match to TRBD1 (6 bases). Trimming took off 3 bases at V and 11 bases at J, with 17 bases between the two ends. This CDR3 contains 13 residues. Germline V CDR1 and CDR2: SGHNT, YYREEE (reference sequence). The CDR3 loop reads CASSSQLQGEAFF. In DNA, the CDR3 is TGTGCCAGCAGCTCGCAGTTACAGGGCGAGGCTTTCTTT.

V and J are TRBV18 and TRBJ1-1, with D uncertain. Germline CDR1 is KGHSH and CDR2 is LQKENI. V was pared by 2 bases and J by 1 base, with 8 bases between. The CDR3 sequence is 14 residues long. The CDR3 reads CASSPVSGNTEAFF. The CDR3 DNA is TGTGCCAGCTCACCAGTTTCAGGGAACACTGAAGCTTTCTTT.

This clone showed up just once. This rearrangement joins TRBV5-4 to TRBJ2-5; D is perhaps TRBD1 (7 bases). The V end lost 3 bases, the J end lost 5 bases, and 11 bases lay between the germline ends. CDR1 is SGHNT, CDR2 YYREEE, per germline (reference sequence). The CDR3 contains 13 residues. The CDR3 DNA follows: TGTGCCAGCAGCTCGCGGGACAGCGAGACCCAGTACTTC. Translation: CASSSRDSETQYF.